The 10 T cell receptor beta chains presented below share a single source sample, sequenced in a study of T cells in localized non-small cell lung cancer (TCRdb year 2020). Libraries were constructed by the immunoSEQ multiplex PCR assay. TCRdb mirrors the immuneACCESS table, restricted to in-frame sequences. Some clones are absent from its copies; in checked studies, under half trace to an unresolved V gene, and the reason for the others is unknown. Here the sample has some 7,700 clones; 92% occur a single time. The biggest ten clones account for about 4.5% of the sample. Sample: peripheral blood mononuclear cells, taken before any cancer treatment. Receptors were obtained from a male donor at least 60 years old with stage II lung adenocarcinoma.

The J gene is TRBJ2-5, the V gene TRBV27; D is possibly TRBD2 (5 bases). CDR1 and CDR2 from the germline V gene are MNHEY and SMNVEV (reference sequence). V dropped 5 bases and J dropped 5 bases, with 18 bases sitting between them. This CDR3 has 15 residues. This CDR3 is CASSLNSWTGETQYF. CDR3 nucleotides: TGTGCCAGCAGTCTCAACTCATGGACGGGGGAGACCCAGTACTTC.

This clone was counted a single time. This chain connects TRBV7-2 to TRBJ2-3, with 7 nucleotides matching TRBD2. V lost 3 bases to trimming and J lost 1 base; unmatched junction nucleotides: 7. The CDR3 is made up of 16 amino acids. The germline gives CDR1 SGHTA, CDR2 FQGNSA. The CDR3 loop reads CASSFFSSGRTDTQYF. The CDR3 DNA is TGTGCCAGCAGCTTCTTTTCTAGCGGCCGCACAGATACGCAGTATTTT.

The chain links TRBV6-5 to TRBJ1-6; TRBD1 might be the D (6 bases). The germline V gene has CDR1 MNHEY and CDR2 SVGAGI. The CDR3 extends over 15 amino acids. V was pared by 5 bases and J by 4 bases, with 12 bases between. Written as DNA, the CDR3 is TGTGCCAGCAGTCGATCCCAGGGGTATAATTCACCCCTCCACTTT. Protein sequence: CASSRSQGYNSPLHF.

The chain has TRBV27 and TRBJ2-5; TRBD2 matches 12 bases. The CDR3 is 16 amino acids. The V gene's germline CDR1 is MNHEY and CDR2 SMNVEV (reference sequence). V was pared by 2 bases and J by 3 bases, with 4 bases of the junction left unmatched. CDR3 in amino acids: CASSLRWTSGEETQYF. CDR3 nucleotides: TGTGCCAGCAGTTTAAGGTGGACTAGCGGGGAAGAGACCCAGTACTTC.

The chain is built from TRBV6-6 and TRBJ1-2, with D maybe TRBD1 (6 bases). Germline values: CDR1 MNHNY, CDR2 SVGAGI (reference sequence). V was trimmed by 0 bases and J by 4 bases, leaving 9 bases between them. The CDR3 spans 14 residues. CDR3 amino acids: CASSYSQGSYGYTF. CDR3 nucleotide sequence: TGTGCCAGCAGTTACTCGCAGGGGAGCTATGGCTACACCTTC.

There are a few counts of this clone. CDR3 in DNA: TGCGCCAGCAGTTTGAGGGCCGCGGGAGGCTACACCTTC. It encodes CASSLRAAGGYTF. The V call is TRBV10-2, the J call TRBJ1-2; D is undetermined. Germline-derived CDR1 and CDR2 are WSHSY and SAAADI. CDR3 size: 13 residues. Between the trimmed V and J ends, which lost 5 bases and 8 bases, there was a span of 15 bases.

This clone is a singleton in its sample. The J gene is TRBJ2-1, the V gene TRBV7-6, with 12 positions matching TRBD1. The germline V gene has CDR1 SGHVS and CDR2 FNYEAQ. The CDR3 totals 15 residues. With 5 bases clipped from V and 9 bases from J, the junction kept 8 bases outside the gene matches. The CDR3 DNA is TGTGCCAGCAGCCCTTCGGGACAGGGGGCTAGTGAGCAGTTCTTC. Encoded protein: CASSPSGQGASEQFF.

The chain employs TRBV5-1 and TRBJ1-2; D is perhaps TRBD1 (6 bases). V shed 5 bases and J shed 5 bases, with 13 bases lying between them. CDR1 is SGHRS and CDR2 is YFSETQ in the germline V gene. This CDR3 spans 13 amino acids. The CDR3 sequence: CASSSGQKYGYTF. CDR3 sequence (DNA): TGCGCCAGCAGTTCTGGACAGAAATATGGCTACACCTTC.

The rearrangement uses TRBV18 and TRBJ1-1; D call uncertain. From germline, CDR1 is KGHSH and CDR2 LQKENI. The CDR3 is made up of 15 amino acids. V was clipped by 3 bases and J by 1 base, with 12 bases between them. The DNA for the CDR3 is TGTGCCAGCTCACCGCCCAAGGGAGCGAACACTGAAGCTTTCTTT. Translated: CASSPPKGANTEAFF.

The J gene is TRBJ1-1, the V gene TRBV21-1; the table gives TRBD1 as D, unverified against the DNA. TRBV21-1 is marked as a pseudogene. The length of the CDR3 is 17 residues. CDR3 sequence reads: CASSKGFRQGWSTEAFF. In DNA, the CDR3 is TGTGCCAGCAGCAAAGGGTTTCGGCAGGGGTGGAGCACTGAAGCTTTCTTT.